Below, 13 T cell receptor beta chains from the same sample are listed, as sequenced in a study of T cells in localized non-small cell lung cancer. TCRdb's table, derived via immunoSEQ multiplex PCR, lists solely in-frame clones and lacks some. The repertoire includes approximately 1,600 clones, approximately 26% of them detected once, and about a sixth sits in the top ten. Sequences were derived from lung tumor tissue, sampled before any cancer treatment. The receptor source for this set is a man aged 35 to 69 with stage I lung adenocarcinoma.

The chain recombines TRBV25-1 with TRBJ1-4; 9 bases align to TRBD1. Trimming cost V 5 bases and J 6 bases; bases outside gene matches: 16. Germline V gene sequence: CDR1 MGHDK, CDR2 SYGVNS. CDR3 length: 18 residues. The CDR3 is CASSPFPGQGARHEKLFF. The CDR3 nucleotides are TGTGCCAGCAGTCCTTTCCCGGGACAGGGTGCGAGGCATGAAAAACTGTTTTTT.

V gene TRBV18 combines with J gene TRBJ2-7, with D perhaps TRBD1 or TRBD2 (5 bases each). Deletions cut 8 bases from V and 9 bases from J, with 20 bases between. This CDR3 is built from 13 residues. The V gene's germline CDR1 is KGHSH and CDR2 LQKENI. CDR3 sequence (DNA): TGTGCCAGCACCCTGGGTCAGACGAGGGGGCAGTACTTC. It codes for CASTLGQTRGQYF.

The V call is TRBV25-1, the J call TRBJ2-3, with D perhaps given as TRBD1 or TRBD2 (5 bases each). The CDR3 is 14 amino acids. Between the trimmed V and J ends, which lost 1 base and 2 bases, there was a span of 7 bases. Germline CDR1 and CDR2: MGHDK and SYGVNS. DNA of the CDR3: TGTGCCAGCAGTGAATGGGGGAACACAGATACGCAGTATTTT. Translated: CASSEWGNTDTQYF.

This clone turned up a few times. V is TRBV11-3 and J is TRBJ2-1, with 8 nucleotides matching TRBD2. Losses at the gene ends were 6 bases for V and 0 bases for J; bases not matched to a gene: 4. CDR1 is SGHNT, CDR2 YENEEA, per germline. This CDR3 is built from 15 residues. CDR3 in DNA: TGTGCCAGCAGAACTAGCGGAAGCTCCTACAATGAGCAGTTCTTC. This encodes CASRTSGSSYNEQFF.

Within the sample, this clone is medium-sized. The rearrangement links TRBV11-3 to TRBJ2-7; D is ambiguous. This CDR3 has 14 residues. CDR1 SGHNT and CDR2 YENEEA come from the germline V gene. V lost 0 bases and J 2 bases, leaving 8 bases between the germline ends. The CDR3 coding sequence is TGTGCCAGCAGCTTAGAGCCGTCAACCTACGAGCAGTACTTC. Encoded protein: CASSLEPSTYEQYF.

V usage is TRBV11-3 and J usage is TRBJ2-3; 10 bases match TRBD2. CDR3 length: 15 residues. Germline trimming cut 5 bases from V and 1 base from J; bases unmatched to any gene: 3. Germline V gene data show CDR1 as SGHNT and CDR2 as YENEEA. DNA of the CDR3: TGTGCCAGCAGCGTAGGGACTAGCGGCACAGATACGCAGTATTTT. This translates into CASSVGTSGTDTQYF. Drawing the rest from reference TRBV11-3 and TRBJ2-3, the complete variable domain is EAGVVQSPRYKIIEKKQPVAFWCNPISGHNTLYWYLQNLGQGPELLIRYENEEAVDDSQLPKDRFSAERLKGVDSTLKIQPAELGDSAVYLCASSVGTSGTDTQYFGPGTRLTVL.

V usage is TRBV30 and J usage is TRBJ1-5; 11 bases match TRBD1. The CDR3 sequence is 14 residues long. Germline V gene lookup returns CDR1 GTSNPN and CDR2 SVGIG (reference sequence). V lost 5 bases, J lost 6 bases, and 6 bases stayed unmatched. The CDR3 here is CAWGGQGVTQPQHF. CDR3 nucleotides: TGTGCCTGGGGGGGACAGGGGGTTACTCAGCCCCAGCATTTT.

This clone was detected only a few times. This sequence joins TRBV11-3 and TRBJ2-1; TRBD2 might be the D (6 bases). The CDR3 has 15 amino acids. Trimming removed 5 bases at V and 0 bases at J, with 11 bases between. CDR1 is SGHNT and CDR2 is YENEEA in the germline V gene. The CDR3 spells CASSRDSSSYNEQFF. Written as DNA, the CDR3 is TGTGCCAGCAGCCGGGACTCAAGCTCCTACAATGAGCAGTTCTTC.

The table lists this clone with a few counts. This chain uses TRBV7-5 with TRBJ2-5. TRBV7-5 is marked as a pseudogene. The CDR3 covers 14 residues. CDR3 DNA sequence: TGTGCCAGCAGCTTAGAGCCCTCCAGAAGGACCCAGTACTTC. Translation: CASSLEPSRRTQYF.

The chain links TRBV12-5 to TRBJ1-2; possibly TRBD1 for D (5 bases). The CDR3 has 13 residues. CDR1 LGHNT and CDR2 FRNRAP come from the germline V gene. The CDR3 is CATGGLGYYGYTF. CDR3 nucleotide sequence: TGTGCCACAGGAGGGTTAGGCTACTATGGCTACACCTTC.

In this sample, this clone turned up a few times. This rearrangement joins TRBV11-3 to TRBJ1-1, with D possibly matching TRBD1 (5 bases). The CDR3 sequence is 14 residues long. V lost 3 bases and J lost 5, with 13 bases in between. CDR1 SGHNT and CDR2 YENEEA come from the germline V gene. The CDR3 protein is CASSLGQGSTEAFF. The CDR3 DNA reads as TGTGCCAGCAGCTTGGGGCAGGGAAGTACTGAAGCTTTCTTT.

The chain links TRBV5-1 to TRBJ2-5; D not resolved. V was cut by 0 bases and J by 4 bases, with 13 bases left in between. This CDR3 spans 15 amino acids. Germline CDR1 and CDR2: SGHRS and YFSETQ. Written as DNA, the CDR3 is TGCGCCAGCAGCTTGGGTAGGAATGTTCTAGAGACCCAGTACTTC. It yields the protein CASSLGRNVLETQYF.

This clone was recorded once. The rearrangement joins TRBV18 to TRBJ2-2; the D gene is possibly TRBD2 (6 bases). The V end was cut by 4 bases, the J end by 5 bases, with 11 bases between. The CDR3 is 14 residues long. Germline CDR1 reads KGHSH; CDR2 reads LQKENI. In nucleotides, the CDR3 is TGTGCCAGCTCACAGGCGAGCGGGACCGGGGAGCTGTTTTTT. Amino acid sequence: CASSQASGTGELFF.